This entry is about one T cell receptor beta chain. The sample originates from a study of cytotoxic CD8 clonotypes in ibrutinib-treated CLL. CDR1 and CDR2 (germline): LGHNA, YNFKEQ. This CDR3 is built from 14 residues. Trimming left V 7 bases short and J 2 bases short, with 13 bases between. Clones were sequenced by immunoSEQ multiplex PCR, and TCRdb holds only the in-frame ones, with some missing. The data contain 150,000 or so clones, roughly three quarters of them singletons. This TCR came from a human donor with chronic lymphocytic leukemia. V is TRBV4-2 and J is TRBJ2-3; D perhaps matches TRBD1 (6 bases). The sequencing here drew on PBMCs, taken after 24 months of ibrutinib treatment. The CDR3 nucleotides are TGTGCCAGCACCTTACACAGGGCCACAGATACGCAGTATTTT. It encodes CASTLHRATDTQYF.